Sequencing of this T cell receptor beta chain was carried out in a study of T cell clonality in common variable immunodeficiency. This clone came up many times. Its antigen is unidentified. The CDR3 extends 3 residues past the end of the read, so its final part is completed from the germline J gene. The study's findings and limits: CVID subjects showed higher TCRbeta clonality than healthy controls. T cell subpopulation sequencing would be needed to explain CVID clonality.

Both groups were predominantly of Caucasian heritage. Assay used: immunoSEQ multiplex PCR; TCRdb lists only in-frame clones, some missing. This sample has under 45,000 clones, each found more than once. The CDR3 runs to 14 residues. V was shortened by 6 bases and J by 3 bases, with 15 bases between the two germline ends. Germline assignment: CDR1 KGHSH and CDR2 LQKENI. The sample was peripheral blood mononuclear cells. The TCR comes from a person aged 18 to 69 in good health. The chain couples TRBV18 to TRBJ2-7; D possibly corresponds to TRBD1 (6 bases). CDR3 bases read: TGTGCCAGCTCGCTGGAACAGGGTATCTACGAG. Translating gives CASSLEQGIYE. From start to end, the CDR3 is CASSLEQGIYEQYF.